This entry is about one T cell receptor (beta chain). Trimming left V 4 bases short and J 5 bases short, with 16 bases between. The V gene's germline CDR1 is SGHNT and CDR2 YYREEE (reference sequence). This CDR3 is built from 15 residues. The sample comes from a study of blood T cell repertoires in COVID-19. Study information: Samples of COVID-19 (acute and convalescent) were obtained from the United States, Italy and Spain. Sources were T cells, B-cell-depleted T cells, or PBMCs; the material itself was cDNA or gDNA.

Original analysis: Counts of nucleated cells, estimated from reference gene primer amplification, were obtained. Generated by immunoSEQ multiplex PCR, the TCRdb table keeps only in-frame clones and is missing some. V, J and clone size are taken as reported in that table, and D and trimming were inferred from the DNA itself. The top ten hold about 2% of the sample, which has some 150,000 clones, approximately 88% seen once. J is TRBJ1-5 and V is TRBV5-4; the D is unclear. The source is a man aged 65 to 85 with acute or convalescent COVID-19. Material for sequencing was peripheral blood. This CDR3 reads CASSPGNRADQPQHF. The CDR3 DNA reads as TGTGCCAGCAGCCCGGGGAATAGGGCGGATCAGCCCCAGCATTTT.